The 24 T cell receptor beta chains presented below share a single source sample, sequenced in a study of T cells in Graves' hyperthyroidism and ophthalmopathy. The source material, RNA transcripts, was used to amplify TCR beta CDR3 regions. TCR CDR3 underwent first-round RT-PCR with the HTBI primer set. TCRdb fed the multiplex PCR reads into MiXCR, producing one record per CDR3 protein. Among hundreds of thousands of distinct CDR3 sequences listed, around 13% were seen once. The sequencing input was blood. These receptors all come from a young woman with Graves' hyperthyroidism.

The chain links TRBV4-3 to TRBJ2-2; tentatively, D is TRBD1 (5 bases). The CDR3 runs 19 residues. Deletions cut 4 bases from V and 4 bases from J, with 25 bases between. CDR1 is LGHNA, CDR2 YSLEER, per germline. This chain's CDR3 is CASSREAFRPSGPTGELFF. The DNA for the CDR3 is TGCGCCAGCAGCCGAGAGGCCTTCCGACCTTCAGGGCCCACCGGGGAGCTGTTTTTT.

This clonotype showed up just a few times. The CDR3 here is CASSVDLEKLFF. DNA of the CDR3: TGTGCCAGCAGCGTAGATCTTGAAAAACTGTTTTTT. The chain carries TRBV9 and TRBJ1-4, with D hard to call. The V end lost 0 bases, the J end lost 7 bases, and 4 bases lay between the germline ends. The CDR3 contains 12 residues. Germline loops: CDR1 SGDLS, CDR2 YYNGEE.

The rearrangement joins TRBV11-2 to TRBJ1-6, with D possibly matching TRBD1 (5 bases). Germline V gene lookup returns CDR1 SGHAT and CDR2 FQNNGV. Trimming took off 1 base at V and 9 bases at J, with 19 bases between the two ends. The length of the CDR3 is 17 residues. This CDR3 is CASSLVKIGTRASPLHF. CDR3 nucleotides: TGTGCCAGCAGCTTAGTAAAAATCGGGACCCGTGCTTCACCCCTCCACTTT.

This clonotype was counted many times. The rearrangement joins TRBV15 to TRBJ2-7; possibly TRBD1 for D (6 bases). CDR3 length equals 14 residues. Per the germline V gene, CDR1 is LNHNV and CDR2 is YYDKDF (reference sequence). V was shortened by 0 bases and J by 3 bases, with 9 bases between the two germline ends. The CDR3 is CATSRDPGDYEQYF. As DNA, the CDR3 is TGTGCCACCAGCAGAGATCCAGGGGACTACGAGCAGTACTTC.

To note about this clonotype: This sequence may be a read error, since a much larger clone differs from it by one base. V is TRBV29-1 and J is TRBJ1-2; 11 bases match TRBD1. The CDR3 runs to 15 residues. Germline V gene sequence: CDR1 SQVTM, CDR2 ANQGSEA. The CDR3 coding sequence is TGCAGCGTTGAGGACAGGGGGCGAGGGAGCTATGGCCACACCTTC. Translation: CSVEDRGRGSYGHTF.

The rearrangement links TRBV5-4 to TRBJ1-1; 7 nucleotides match TRBD1. The CDR3 totals 14 residues. V trimming: 4 bases; J trimming: 4 bases; junction bases outside the gene matches: 7. The V gene's germline CDR1 is SGHNT and CDR2 YYREEE (reference sequence). CDR3 sequence: CASSKQGKSTEAFF. CDR3 DNA: TGTGCCAGCAGCAAACAGGGGAAGAGCACTGAAGCTTTCTTT.

In this sample, this clonotype turned up many times. J is TRBJ2-2 and V is TRBV19, with D unresolved. This CDR3 has 13 amino acids. Germline CDR1 reads LNHDA; CDR2 reads SQIVND (reference sequence). Deletions cut 6 bases from V and 4 bases from J, with 9 bases between. The CDR3 region is CASSQTGTGELFF. The CDR3 bases are TGTGCCAGTAGCCAGACGGGCACCGGGGAGCTGTTTTTT.

This chain uses TRBV14 with TRBJ1-6; D is unresolved. Germline-derived CDR1 and CDR2 are SGHDN and FVKESK. Trimming removed 2 bases from V and 8 bases from J, with 7 bases in between. The CDR3 has 13 residues. CDR3 protein: CASSQLIDSPLHF. As DNA, the CDR3 is TGTGCCAGCAGCCAACTGATTGATTCACCCCTCCACTTT.

This clonotype is a singleton in its sample. One base away lies a much larger clone, so this may be a sequencing read error. CDR3 amino acids: CASSLPGQGFYEQFF. CDR3 sequence (DNA): TGTGCCAGCAGCTTACCGGGACAGGGTTTCTACGAGCAGTTCTTC. The chain is built from TRBV7-9 and TRBJ2-7; 9 bases agree with TRBD1. The J call is doubtful: the DNA matches TRBJ2-1 better. The germline V gene has CDR1 SEHNR and CDR2 FQNEAQ (reference sequence). The CDR3 has 15 residues.

This clonotype showed up many times. This sequence joins TRBV2 and TRBJ1-5; D unresolved. The V end was cut by 2 bases, the J end by 4 bases, with 12 bases between. This CDR3 has 15 residues. Germline V CDR1 and CDR2: SNHLY, FYNNEI. The CDR3 here is CASSEIVRGNQPQHF. CDR3 coding DNA: TGTGCCAGCAGTGAAATTGTGAGAGGGAATCAGCCCCAGCATTTT.

The rearrangement uses TRBV11-2 and TRBJ2-5, with D possibly being TRBD1 (6 bases). V shed 5 bases and J shed 2 bases, with 15 bases lying between them. CDR1 is SGHAT, CDR2 FQNNGV, per germline. The CDR3 extends over 15 amino acids. CDR3 nucleotide sequence: TGTGCCAGCAGCCAAGACAGGTCGCCACAAGAGACCCAGTACTTC. Its translation: CASSQDRSPQETQYF.

This clonotype was counted ten times or more. CDR3: CASSTWTVNTGELFF. The CDR3 nucleotides are TGTGCCAGCAGCACATGGACGGTGAACACCGGGGAGCTGTTTTTT. The rearrangement joins TRBV28 to TRBJ2-2; the D is unclear. This CDR3 has 15 residues. The V gene lost 6 bases and the J gene lost 1 base, with 12 bases spanning the gap. Germline V gene data show CDR1 as MDHEN and CDR2 as SYDVKM.

In this sample, this clonotype turned up once. This chain links TRBV9 with TRBJ2-1; 7 positions agree with TRBD1. The CDR3 consists of 15 residues. V shed 7 bases and J 8 bases; nucleotides not matched to a gene: 15. In germline, CDR1 is SGDLS, CDR2 YYNGEE. CDR3 DNA sequence: TGTGCCAGCTCCCAGTCGACAGGGAGATCCGATGAGCAGTTCTTC. This translates into CASSQSTGRSDEQFF.

The V gene is TRBV5-1, the J gene TRBJ1-1; no firm D call. Germline CDR1 SGHRS, CDR2 YFSETQ. CDR3 size: 15 residues. Trimming cost V 2 bases and J 3 bases, with 14 bases left between them. CDR3 region: CASSFVRAVDTEAFF. The CDR3 DNA reads TGCGCCAGCAGCTTTGTAAGGGCTGTTGACACTGAAGCTTTCTTT.

The chain links TRBV28 to TRBJ2-7; 7 bases agree with TRBD1. Germline assignment: CDR1 MDHEN and CDR2 SYDVKM. The trim removed 10 bases at V and 3 bases at J, leaving 12 bases unmatched. This CDR3 is built from 14 residues. The CDR3 loop is CATKRTRGLYEQYF. The CDR3 DNA sequence: TGTGCCACCAAGCGGACGAGGGGGCTCTACGAGCAGTACTTC.

This clonotype came up a few times. The chain joins TRBV20-1 to TRBJ2-1; the match to TRBD2 covers 12 bases. V trimming: 5 bases; J trimming: 7 bases; junction bases outside the gene matches: 9. Germline assignment: CDR1 DFQATT and CDR2 SNEGSKA (reference sequence). This CDR3 has 15 residues. In DNA form, the CDR3 reads TGCAGTGCTGACCGGACTAGCGGGATGCGGAATGAGCAGTTCTTC. Its protein product is CSADRTSGMRNEQFF.

The gene calls are TRBV3-1 and TRBJ2-7; 11 bases line up with TRBD2. V gave up 2 bases and J gave up 6 bases; unmatched junction bases: 9. Germline lookup yields CDR1 LGHDT and CDR2 YNNKEL (reference sequence). The CDR3 covers 16 residues. The CDR3 here is CASSQLSTSGSVEQYF. CDR3 sequence (DNA): TGTGCCAGCAGCCAATTATCAACTAGCGGGAGTGTCGAGCAGTACTTC.

This clonotype showed up many times. V and J are TRBV2 and TRBJ2-7, with 16 bases fitting TRBD2. Trimming took 11 bases from V and 2 from J; bases not matched to a gene: 21. The CDR3 is made up of 20 amino acids. Germline loops: CDR1 SNHLY, CDR2 FYNNEI. The CDR3 sequence is CASALPFSGTSGRAPYEQYF. The CDR3 DNA reads as TGTGCCTCAGCTCTCCCCTTCTCCGGGACTAGCGGGAGGGCCCCCTACGAGCAGTACTTC.

The V and J genes are TRBV30 and TRBJ2-1; 7 positions match TRBD2. This CDR3 region has 14 residues. Looked up from germline, CDR1 is GTSNPN and CDR2 is SVGIG (reference sequence). The junction had 11 bases not matched to a gene; V was cut back by 5 bases and J by 7 bases. CDR3 bases: TGTGCCTGGGACCTTAGCGGAGCGGGGAATGAGCAGTTCTTC. Its translation: CAWDLSGAGNEQFF.

The chain employs TRBV29-1 and TRBJ2-5, with D unclear. Between the trimmed V and J ends, which lost 5 bases and 5 bases, there was a span of 9 bases. CDR3 size: 11 residues. Germline loops: CDR1 SQVTM, CDR2 ANQGSEA. The CDR3 loop is CSVWAPETQYF. The CDR3 nucleotides read TGCAGCGTTTGGGCCCCTGAGACCCAGTACTTC.

This clonotype was seen only a few times. This chain uses TRBV19 with TRBJ1-5; D is uncertain. There are 13 residues in the CDR3. Germline V gene lookup returns CDR1 LNHDA and CDR2 SQIVND (reference sequence). V lost 4 bases and J 1 base, leaving 5 bases between the germline ends. The CDR3, as DNA: TGTGCCAGTAGTACAATAAGCAATCAGCCCCAGCATTTT. It is translated as CASSTISNQPQHF.

The rearrangement links TRBV12-5 to TRBJ2-5, with D unclear. CDR3 length equals 13 residues. The germline V gene has CDR1 LGHNT and CDR2 FRNRAP. V lost 4 bases to trimming and J lost 7 bases, with 13 bases between them. The DNA for the CDR3 is TGTGCTAGTGGTTCTAACGACCACAGGACCCAGTACTTC. It codes for CASGSNDHRTQYF. Based on the CDR3 plus reference TRBV12-5 and TRBJ2-5, the full variable domain is DARVTQTPRHKVTEMGQEVTMRCQPILGHNTVFWYRQTMMQGLELLAYFRNRAPLDDSGMPKDRFSAEMPDATLATLKIQPSEPRDSAVYFCASGSNDHRTQYFGPGTRLLVL.

This clonotype has just a few counts. The V gene is TRBV20-1, the J gene TRBJ2-1; 9 bases fit TRBD2. V was pared by 6 bases and J by 10 bases, with 13 bases of the junction left unmatched. CDR3 length: 14 residues. From germline, CDR1 is DFQATT and CDR2 SNEGSKA (reference sequence). CDR3 amino acids: CSARPGGRAEEQFF. In nucleotides, the CDR3 is TGCAGTGCCCGCCCGGGCGGGAGGGCCGAGGAGCAGTTCTTC.

This chain connects TRBV6-1 to TRBJ2-1, with 8 bases that match TRBD2. Germline V gene lookup returns CDR1 MNHNS and CDR2 SASEGT. CDR3 size: 15 residues. J was trimmed by 10 bases and V by 7 bases; bases with no gene match: 15. The CDR3 DNA sequence: TGTGCCAGCATTTGGGGGGGGACTAGGAGCGAAGAGCAGTTCTTC. This codes for CASIWGGTRSEEQFF.